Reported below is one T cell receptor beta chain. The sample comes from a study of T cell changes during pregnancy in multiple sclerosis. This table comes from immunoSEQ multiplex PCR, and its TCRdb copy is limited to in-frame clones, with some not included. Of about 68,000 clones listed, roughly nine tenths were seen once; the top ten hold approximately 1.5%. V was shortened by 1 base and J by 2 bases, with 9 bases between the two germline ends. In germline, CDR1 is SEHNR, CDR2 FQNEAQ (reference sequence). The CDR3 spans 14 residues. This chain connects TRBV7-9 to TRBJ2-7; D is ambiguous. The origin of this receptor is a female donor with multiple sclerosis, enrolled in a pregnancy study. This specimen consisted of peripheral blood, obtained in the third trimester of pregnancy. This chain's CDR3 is CASSLGRTTYEQYF. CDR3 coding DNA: TGTGCCAGCAGCTTAGGTCGCACAACCTACGAGCAGTACTTC.